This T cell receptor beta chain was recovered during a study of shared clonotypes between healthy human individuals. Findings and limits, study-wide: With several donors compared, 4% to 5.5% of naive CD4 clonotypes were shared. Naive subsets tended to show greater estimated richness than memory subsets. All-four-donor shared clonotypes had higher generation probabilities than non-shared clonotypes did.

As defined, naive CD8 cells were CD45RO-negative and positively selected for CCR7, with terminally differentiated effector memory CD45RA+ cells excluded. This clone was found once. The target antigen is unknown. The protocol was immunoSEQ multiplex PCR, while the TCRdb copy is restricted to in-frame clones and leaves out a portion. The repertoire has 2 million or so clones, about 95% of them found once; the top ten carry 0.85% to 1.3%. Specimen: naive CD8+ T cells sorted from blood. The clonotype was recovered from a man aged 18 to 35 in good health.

CDR3 DNA sequence: TGTGCCAGCAGCTTAGAGACAGTCTATAATTCACCCCTCCACTTT. This encodes CASSLETVYNSPLHF. V usage is TRBV11-2 and J usage is TRBJ1-6; D may be TRBD1 (5 bases). The CDR3 loop spans 15 amino acids. V lost 0 bases to trimming and J lost 3 bases, with 6 bases between them. The V gene's germline CDR1 is SGHAT and CDR2 FQNNGV.